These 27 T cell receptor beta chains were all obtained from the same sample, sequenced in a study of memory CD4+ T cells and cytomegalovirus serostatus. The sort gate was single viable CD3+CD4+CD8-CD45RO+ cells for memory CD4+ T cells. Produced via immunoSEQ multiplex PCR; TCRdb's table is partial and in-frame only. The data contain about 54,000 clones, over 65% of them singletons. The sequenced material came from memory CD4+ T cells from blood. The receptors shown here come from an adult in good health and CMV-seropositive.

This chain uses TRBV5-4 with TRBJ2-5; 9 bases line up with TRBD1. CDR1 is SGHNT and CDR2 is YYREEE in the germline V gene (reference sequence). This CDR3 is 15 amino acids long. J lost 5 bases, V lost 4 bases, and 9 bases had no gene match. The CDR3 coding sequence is TGTGCCAGCAGCCTCGGGGACAGGGCGGTTGAGACCCAGTACTTC. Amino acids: CASSLGDRAVETQYF.

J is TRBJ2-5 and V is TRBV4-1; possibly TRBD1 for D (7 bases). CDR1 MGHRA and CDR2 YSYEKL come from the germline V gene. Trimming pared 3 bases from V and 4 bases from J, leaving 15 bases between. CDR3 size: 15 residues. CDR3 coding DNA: TGCGCCAGCAGCCAGACGGACAGGAGGGCAGAGACCCAGTACTTC. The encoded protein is CASSQTDRRAETQYF.

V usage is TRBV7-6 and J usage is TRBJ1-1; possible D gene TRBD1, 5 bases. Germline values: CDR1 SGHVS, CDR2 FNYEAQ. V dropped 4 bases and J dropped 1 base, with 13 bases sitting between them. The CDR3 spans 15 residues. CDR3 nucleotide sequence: TGTGCCAGCAGCTCAGACAGTCCCAGGAACACTGAAGCTTTCTTT. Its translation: CASSSDSPRNTEAFF.

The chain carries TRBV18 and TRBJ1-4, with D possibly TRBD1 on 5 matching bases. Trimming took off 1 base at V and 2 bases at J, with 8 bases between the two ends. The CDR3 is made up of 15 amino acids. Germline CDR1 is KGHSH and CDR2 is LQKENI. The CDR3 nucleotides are TGTGCCAGCTCACCACAGGGGCAGACTAATGAAAAACTGTTTTTT. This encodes CASSPQGQTNEKLFF.

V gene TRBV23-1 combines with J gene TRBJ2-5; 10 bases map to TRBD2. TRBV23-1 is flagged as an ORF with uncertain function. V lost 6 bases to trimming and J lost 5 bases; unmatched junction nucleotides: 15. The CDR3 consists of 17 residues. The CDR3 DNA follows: TGCGCCAGCAGCCCCATCTTTTGTCCTAGCGGGAGTGAGACCCAGTACTTC. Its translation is CASSPIFCPSGSETQYF.

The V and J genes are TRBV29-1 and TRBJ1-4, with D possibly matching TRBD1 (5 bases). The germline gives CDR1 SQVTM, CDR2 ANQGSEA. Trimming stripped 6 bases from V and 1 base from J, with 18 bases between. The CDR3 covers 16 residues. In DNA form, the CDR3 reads TGCAGCGTCCGAAGGTGGGGCCAGAGAACTAATGAAAAACTGTTTTTT. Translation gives CSVRRWGQRTNEKLFF.

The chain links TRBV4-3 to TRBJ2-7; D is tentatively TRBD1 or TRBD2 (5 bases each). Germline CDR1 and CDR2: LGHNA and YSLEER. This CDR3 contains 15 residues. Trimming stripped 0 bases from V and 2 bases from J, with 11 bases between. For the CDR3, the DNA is TGCGCCAGCAGCCAAGATGGGACCGCCGCCTACGAGCAGTACTTC. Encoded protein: CASSQDGTAAYEQYF.

In DNA form, the CDR3 reads TGTGCCAGCAGCCCTAGTCCCCTGCGTGGAGAGACCCAGTACTTC. It encodes CASSPSPLRGETQYF. The rearrangement uses TRBV7-2 and TRBJ2-5, with unresolved D. CDR1 is SGHTA and CDR2 is FQGNSA in the germline V gene. The V end was cut by 5 bases, the J end by 4 bases, with 17 bases between. The CDR3 spans 15 residues.

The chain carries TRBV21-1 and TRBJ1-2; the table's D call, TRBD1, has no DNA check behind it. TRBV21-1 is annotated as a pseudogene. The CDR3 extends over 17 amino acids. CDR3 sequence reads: CASSKVGRDSLVNGYTF. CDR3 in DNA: TGTGCCAGCAGCAAAGTGGGGCGGGACAGCCTCGTGAATGGCTACACCTTC.

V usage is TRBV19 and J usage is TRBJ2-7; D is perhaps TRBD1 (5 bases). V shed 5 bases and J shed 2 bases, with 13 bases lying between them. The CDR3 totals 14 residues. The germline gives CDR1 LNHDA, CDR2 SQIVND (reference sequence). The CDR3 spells CASSFTKGTYEQYF. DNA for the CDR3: TGTGCCAGTAGTTTCACGAAGGGGACCTACGAGCAGTACTTC.

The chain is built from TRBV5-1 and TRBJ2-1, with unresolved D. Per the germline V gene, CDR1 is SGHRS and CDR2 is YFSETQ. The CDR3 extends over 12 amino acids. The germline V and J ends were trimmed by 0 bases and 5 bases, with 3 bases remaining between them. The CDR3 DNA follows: TGCGCCAGCAGCTTGGAGGACAATGAGCAGTTCTTC. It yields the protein CASSLEDNEQFF.

CDR3 bases: TGCGCCAGCAGCCAAGGGTCCTCGGGGGACGGCTACACCTTC. It is translated as CASSQGSSGDGYTF. The rearrangement joins TRBV4-3 to TRBJ1-2, with D maybe TRBD1 (5 bases). Germline lookup yields CDR1 LGHNA and CDR2 YSLEER. Trimming pared 1 base from V and 8 bases from J, leaving 14 bases between. There are 14 residues in the CDR3.

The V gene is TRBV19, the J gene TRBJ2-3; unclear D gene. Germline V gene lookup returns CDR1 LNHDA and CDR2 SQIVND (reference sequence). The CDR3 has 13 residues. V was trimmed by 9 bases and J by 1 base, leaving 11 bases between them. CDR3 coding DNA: TGTGCCAGCTCCTCCCAGGGCACAGATACGCAGTATTTT. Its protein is CASSSQGTDTQYF. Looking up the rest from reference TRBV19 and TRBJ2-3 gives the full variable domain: DGGITQSPKYLFRKEGQNVTLSCEQNLNHDAMYWYRQDPGQGLRLIYYSQIVNDFQKGDIAEGYSVSREKKESFPLTVTSAQKNPTAFYLCASSSQGTDTQYFGPGTRLTVL.

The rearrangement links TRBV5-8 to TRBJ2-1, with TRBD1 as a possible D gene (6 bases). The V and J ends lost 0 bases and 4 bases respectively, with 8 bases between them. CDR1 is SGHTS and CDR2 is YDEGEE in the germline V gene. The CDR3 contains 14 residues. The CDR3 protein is CASSLGDTYNEQFF. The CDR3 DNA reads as TGTGCCAGCAGCTTGGGGGACACTTACAATGAGCAGTTCTTC.

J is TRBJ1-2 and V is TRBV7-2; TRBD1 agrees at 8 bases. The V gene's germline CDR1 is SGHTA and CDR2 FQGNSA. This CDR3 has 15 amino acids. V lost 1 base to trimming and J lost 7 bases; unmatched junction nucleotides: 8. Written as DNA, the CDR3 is TGTGCCAGCAGCTTAGATACCGACAGGGGTCGTGGCTACACCTTC. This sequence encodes CASSLDTDRGRGYTF.

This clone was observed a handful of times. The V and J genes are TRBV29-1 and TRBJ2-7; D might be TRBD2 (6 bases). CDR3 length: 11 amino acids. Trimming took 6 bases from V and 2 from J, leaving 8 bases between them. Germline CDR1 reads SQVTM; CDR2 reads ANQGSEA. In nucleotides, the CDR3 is TGCAGCGTCTGGGGGGCCTACGAGCAGTACTTC. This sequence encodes CSVWGAYEQYF.

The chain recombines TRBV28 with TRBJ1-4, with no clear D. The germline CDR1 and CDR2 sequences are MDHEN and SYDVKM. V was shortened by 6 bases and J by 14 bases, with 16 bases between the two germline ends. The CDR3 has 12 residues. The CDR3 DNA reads TGTGCCAGCAGGCCCCCGGGCCCCTTGCTGTTTTTT. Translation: CASRPPGPLLFF.

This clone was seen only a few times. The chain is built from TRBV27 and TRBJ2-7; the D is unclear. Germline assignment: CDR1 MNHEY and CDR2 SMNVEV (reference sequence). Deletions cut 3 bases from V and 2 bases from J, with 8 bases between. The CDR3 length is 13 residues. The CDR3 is CASSFILTYEQYF. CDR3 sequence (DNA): TGTGCCAGCAGTTTCATTCTGACCTACGAGCAGTACTTC.

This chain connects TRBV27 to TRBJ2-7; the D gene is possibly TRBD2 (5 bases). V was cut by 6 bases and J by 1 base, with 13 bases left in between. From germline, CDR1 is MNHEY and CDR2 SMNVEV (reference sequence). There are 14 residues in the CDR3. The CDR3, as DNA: TGTGCCAGCAGCGGAAGACGGAGGTCCTACGAGCAGTACTTC. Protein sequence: CASSGRRRSYEQYF.

The CDR3 loop is CASSVGLAENYEQYF. Here the CDR3 DNA reads TGTGCCAGCAGCGTAGGGCTAGCGGAGAACTACGAGCAGTACTTC. The chain links TRBV9 to TRBJ2-7; 7 bases align to TRBD2. The CDR3 is made up of 15 amino acids. CDR1 and CDR2 (germline): SGDLS, YYNGEE. V dropped 0 bases and J dropped 3; count of bases not matched to a gene: 6.

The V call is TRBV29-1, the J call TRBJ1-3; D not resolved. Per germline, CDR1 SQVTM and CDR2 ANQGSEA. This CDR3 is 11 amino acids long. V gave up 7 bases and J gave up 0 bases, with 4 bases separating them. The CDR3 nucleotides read TGCAGCGGGAACTCTGGAAACACCATATATTTT. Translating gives CSGNSGNTIYF. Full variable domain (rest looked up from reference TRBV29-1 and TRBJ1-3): SAVISQKPSRDICQRGTSLTIQCQVDSQVTMMFWYRQQPGQSLTLIATANQGSEATYESGFVIDKFPISRPNLTFSTLTVSNMSPEDSSIYLCSGNSGNTIYFGEGSWLTVV.

In DNA form, the CDR3 reads TGTGCCAGCAGTTTGGTGGGATCTACGGGCGAGACCCAGTACTTC. This encodes CASSLVGSTGETQYF. This rearrangement joins TRBV28 to TRBJ2-5; no firm D call. Germline-derived CDR1 and CDR2 are MDHEN and SYDVKM. The CDR3 is made up of 15 amino acids. With 3 bases removed from V and 5 bases from J, the gap between germline ends came to 16 bases.

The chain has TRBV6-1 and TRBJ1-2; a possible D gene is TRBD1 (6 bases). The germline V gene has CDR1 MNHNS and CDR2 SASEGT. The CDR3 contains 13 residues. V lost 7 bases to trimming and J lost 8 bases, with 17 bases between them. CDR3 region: CASNEGDLLGYTF. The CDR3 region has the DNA TGTGCCAGCAATGAGGGGGACCTCTTGGGCTACACCTTC.

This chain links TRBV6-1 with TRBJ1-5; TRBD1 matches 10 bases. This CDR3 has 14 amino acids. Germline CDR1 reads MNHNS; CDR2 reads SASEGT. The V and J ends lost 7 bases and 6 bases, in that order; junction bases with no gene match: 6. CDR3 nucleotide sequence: TGTGCCAGCACAGGGGGGACAGGGGTTCAGCCCCAGCATTTT. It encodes CASTGGTGVQPQHF.

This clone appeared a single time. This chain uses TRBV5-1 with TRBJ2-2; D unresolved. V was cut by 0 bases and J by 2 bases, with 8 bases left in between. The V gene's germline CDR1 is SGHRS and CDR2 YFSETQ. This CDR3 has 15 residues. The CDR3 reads CASSLAWGNTGELFF. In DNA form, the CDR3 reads TGCGCCAGCAGCTTGGCCTGGGGAAACACCGGGGAGCTGTTTTTT.

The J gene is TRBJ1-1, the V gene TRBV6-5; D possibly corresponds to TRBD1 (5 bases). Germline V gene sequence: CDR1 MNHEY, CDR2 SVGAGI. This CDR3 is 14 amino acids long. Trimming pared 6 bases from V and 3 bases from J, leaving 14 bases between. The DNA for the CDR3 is TGTGCCAGCAGCCAGCAGGAAGGGGACACTGAAGCTTTCTTT. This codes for CASSQQEGDTEAFF.

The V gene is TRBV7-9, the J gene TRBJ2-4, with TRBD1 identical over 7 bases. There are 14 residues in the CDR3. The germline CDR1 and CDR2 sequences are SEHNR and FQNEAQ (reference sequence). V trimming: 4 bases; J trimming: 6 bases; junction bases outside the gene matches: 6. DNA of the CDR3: TGTGCCAGCAGCTCTCATGGGACAGCAAACATTCAGTACTTC. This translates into CASSSHGTANIQYF. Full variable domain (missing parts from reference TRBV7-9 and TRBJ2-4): DTGVSQNPRHKITKRGQNVTFRCDPISEHNRLYWYRQTLGQGPEFLTYFQNEAQLEKSRLLSDRFSAERPKGSFSTLEIQRTEQGDSAMYLCASSSHGTANIQYFGAGTRLSVL.